This T cell receptor beta chain was retrieved from a study of cytomegalovirus exposure and HLA in healthy donors. Overall study results and limits: In a later analysis, TCR association rates varied by HLA locus: DRB1 most, HLA-C fewest. Exclusion applied to some V segments, including TRBV6-2 and TRBV6-3, as they were indistinguishable.

Trimming took 6 bases from V and 8 from J; bases not matched to a gene: 7. There are 14 residues in the CDR3. Per germline, CDR1 MNHEY and CDR2 SVGAGI. Worth noting for this clone: What it binds is not known.

The study ran its PCR with 60 Vbeta and 13 Jbeta primers. Generated by immunoSEQ multiplex PCR, the TCRdb table keeps only in-frame clones and is missing some. The repertoire holds approximately 130,000 clones, more than 80% seen once, with approximately 6.4% in the top ten. Specimen: PBMCs. The V and J genes are TRBV6-5 and TRBJ2-1, with 10 nucleotides matching TRBD2. This TCR was sampled from a woman under 40 in good health and CMV-seropositive. Here the CDR3 reads CASRKRGGRDEQFF. The DNA for the CDR3 is TGTGCCAGCAGGAAGCGGGGGGGCCGGGATGAGCAGTTCTTC.